The next 12 T cell receptor beta chains were all read from a single sample in a study of T cells in Graves' hyperthyroidism and ophthalmopathy. What was amplified from RNA transcripts were TCR beta CDR3 regions. During a first-round RT-PCR of the TCR CDR3, the HTBI primer set was used. Via MiXCR, TCRdb re-called the multiplex PCR reads, giving one row per CDR3 protein. The sample contains approximately 400,000 distinct CDR3 sequences, 15% to 19% of which appear only once. The material sequenced was blood. Every receptor here comes from a woman under 30 with Graves' hyperthyroidism.

This clonotype was detected ten times or more. The chain is built from TRBV6-2 or TRBV6-3 and TRBJ1-5, with D possibly TRBD1 on 5 matching bases. This CDR3 has 17 amino acids. V gave up 6 bases and J gave up 3 bases, with 21 bases separating them. Germline CDR1 and CDR2: MNHEY and SVGEGT. Written as DNA, the CDR3 is TGTGCCAGCAGATCCCCTCTCGGGGCAGGGAACAATCAGCCCCAGCATTTT. It is translated as CASRSPLGAGNNQPQHF.

Of note for this clonotype: A much larger clone is a single base away; this may be a read error. The genes are TRBV12-3 or TRBV12-4 and TRBJ2-7; D unclear. The CDR3 is 15 residues long. Trimming pared 5 bases from V and 0 bases from J, leaving 14 bases between. CDR3 region: CASSLGFGSSYEQYF. The CDR3, as DNA: TGTGCCAGCAGTCTTGGGTTTGGTTCCTCCTACGAGCAGTACTTC.

This clonotype was seen only a few times. The chain links TRBV15 to TRBJ1-1, with a possible D match to TRBD1 (6 bases). The V end lost 4 bases, the J end lost 6 bases, and 9 bases lay between the germline ends. There are 12 residues in the CDR3. Germline V gene lookup returns CDR1 LNHNV and CDR2 YYDKDF (reference sequence). Here the CDR3 reads CATSTGASEAFF. The CDR3 region has the DNA TGTGCCACCAGCACAGGGGCTTCTGAAGCTTTCTTT.

V and J are TRBV2 and TRBJ2-1; 10 bases align to TRBD1. The CDR3 runs to 16 residues. V dropped 9 bases and J dropped 5; count of bases not matched to a gene: 13. CDR1 SNHLY and CDR2 FYNNEI come from the germline V gene. CDR3 sequence: CASRQSRDRGHNEQFF. The CDR3 DNA reads as TGTGCCAGTAGGCAGAGCAGGGACAGGGGCCACAATGAGCAGTTCTTC.

In the case of this clonotype: A much larger clone sits a single nucleotide away, making a read error possible. The rearrangement links TRBV12-3 or TRBV12-4 to TRBJ2-1; TRBD1 might be the D (6 bases). The CDR3 sequence is 14 residues long. With 2 bases removed from V and 8 bases from J, the gap between germline ends came to 13 bases. CDR3: CASSLYRDNDEQFF. DNA for the CDR3: TGTGCCAGCAGTTTATACAGGGATAACGATGAGCAGTTCTTC.

The chain employs TRBV13 and TRBJ2-7; D unclear. The V end was cut by 2 bases, the J end by 2 bases, with 13 bases between. This CDR3 spans 15 amino acids. The germline V gene encodes CDR1 PRHDT and CDR2 FYEKMQ (reference sequence). The chain's CDR3 is CASSLRATWAYEQYF. The CDR3 region has the DNA TGTGCCAGCAGCTTACGGGCTACGTGGGCCTACGAGCAGTACTTC.

This clonotype was found a few times. V gene TRBV19 combines with J gene TRBJ2-7, with D maybe TRBD1 (6 bases). CDR1 and CDR2 (germline): LNHDA, SQIVND (reference sequence). V was trimmed by 3 bases and J by 3 bases, leaving 12 bases between them. This CDR3 has 14 residues. CDR3 DNA sequence: TGTGCCAGTAGTATGAAAGGGGGATACTACGAGCAGTACTTC. It specifies CASSMKGGYYEQYF.

The V and J genes are TRBV7-9 and TRBJ2-1; D call uncertain. This CDR3 is 13 amino acids long. Trimming took 5 bases from V and 6 from J, leaving 11 bases between them. CDR1 SEHNR and CDR2 FQNEAQ come from the germline V gene (reference sequence). The CDR3 here is CASSRISRNEQFF. The CDR3 DNA reads as TGTGCCAGCAGCAGAATCAGCCGCAATGAGCAGTTCTTC.

In this sample, this clonotype turned up many times. The chain is built from TRBV28 and TRBJ1-2, with D possibly TRBD1 on 6 matching bases. The CDR3 loop spans 13 amino acids. V was shortened by 6 bases and J by 7 bases, with 15 bases between the two germline ends. From germline, CDR1 is MDHEN and CDR2 SYDVKM. The CDR3 protein is CASRREGGGGYTF. CDR3 bases: TGTGCCAGCAGACGAGAGGGGGGAGGTGGCTACACCTTC.

The chain links TRBV12-3 or TRBV12-4 to TRBJ2-3, with 9 bases fitting TRBD2. This CDR3 region has 17 residues. V trimming: 2 bases; J trimming: 8 bases; junction bases outside the gene matches: 14. The CDR3 DNA sequence: TGTGCCAGCAGTTTAAGCGGGGGGCCGCGAGGCGAGGGTACGCAGTATTTT. Encoded protein: CASSLSGGPRGEGTQYF.

This clonotype was observed once. The chain couples TRBV20-1 to TRBJ2-2, with TRBD2 matching 16 bases. The junction had 7 bases not matched to a gene; V was cut back by 0 bases and J by 6 bases. This CDR3 is 18 amino acids long. The germline CDR1 and CDR2 sequences are DFQATT and SNEGSKA (reference sequence). The CDR3 DNA follows: TGCAGTGCTAGAGATCTTGGGACTAGCGGGGGGGGCGCCGGGGAGCTGTTTTTT. It codes for CSARDLGTSGGGAGELFF.

The chain couples TRBV28 to TRBJ2-2; 14 bases agree with TRBD2. The germline V gene has CDR1 MDHEN and CDR2 SYDVKM. The J segment lost 3 bases and the V segment lost 8 bases, leaving 5 bases of the junction unmatched. The CDR3 is made up of 16 amino acids. CDR3 sequence (DNA): TGTGCCAGCGAGACTAGCGGGAGGGTCGACACCGGGGAGCTGTTTTTT. Translation gives CASETSGRVDTGELFF.